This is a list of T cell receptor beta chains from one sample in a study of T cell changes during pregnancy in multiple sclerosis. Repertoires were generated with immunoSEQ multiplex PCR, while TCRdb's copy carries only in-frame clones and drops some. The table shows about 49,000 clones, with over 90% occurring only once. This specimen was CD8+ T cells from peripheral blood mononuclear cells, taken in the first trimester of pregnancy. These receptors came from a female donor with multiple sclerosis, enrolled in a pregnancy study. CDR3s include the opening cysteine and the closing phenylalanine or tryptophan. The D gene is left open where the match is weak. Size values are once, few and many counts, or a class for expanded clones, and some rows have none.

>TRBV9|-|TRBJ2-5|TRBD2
TGTGCCAGCAGCGTAGGTGGGAGGGGATTCGGAAAGACCCAGTACTTC
CASSVGGRGFGKTQYF
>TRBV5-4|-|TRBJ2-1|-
TGTGCCAGCAGCTTGGGTTCTGCGCTAAGCTCCTACAATGAGCAGTTCTTC
CASSLGSALSSYNEQFF
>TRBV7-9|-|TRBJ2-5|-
TGTGCCAGCAGCTTAGGGCAGGGACAAGAGACCCAGTACTTC
CASSLGQGQETQYF
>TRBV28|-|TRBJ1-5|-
TGTGCCAGCAGCAATTATCGGGGGGCTCGCAATCAGCCCCAGCATTTT
CASSNYRGARNQPQHF
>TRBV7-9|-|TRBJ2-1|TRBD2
TGTGCCAGCAGCTTAGGGGGACTAGCCCACAATGAGCAGTTCTTC
CASSLGGLAHNEQFF
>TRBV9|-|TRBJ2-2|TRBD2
TGTGCCAGCAGCTCGCGGGAGAGAGACACCGGGGAGCTGTTTTTT
CASSSRERDTGELFF
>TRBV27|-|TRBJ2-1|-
TGTGCCAGCAGCCGTTACTCGCTAGCGCCGACCTACAATGAGCAGTTCTTC
CASSRYSLAPTYNEQFF
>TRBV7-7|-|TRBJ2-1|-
TGTGCCAGCAGCTTAAGCGTTAGCTCCTACAATGAGCAGTTCTTC
CASSLSVSSYNEQFF
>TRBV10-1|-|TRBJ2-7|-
TGCGCCAGCAGTGGCACAAGTTCCTACGAGCAGTACTTC
CASSGTSSYEQYF
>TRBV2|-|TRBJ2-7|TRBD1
TGTGCCAGCAGTGTAGGGGGCGGGTACGAGCAGTACTTC
CASSVGGGYEQYF
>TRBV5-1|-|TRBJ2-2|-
TGCGCCAGCAGCTTGTCCAGGTCGAACACCGGGGAGCTGTTTTTT
CASSLSRSNTGELFF
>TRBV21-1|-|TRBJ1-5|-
TGTGCCAGCAGCAAAGGGATAGACGGCGGATATAGCAATCAGCCCCAGCATTTT
CASSKGIDGGYSNQPQHF
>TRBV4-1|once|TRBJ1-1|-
TGCGCCAGCAGCCAAATCGGCACTGAAGCTTTCTTT
CASSQIGTEAFF
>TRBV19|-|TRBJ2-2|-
TGTGCCAGTAGTATTGGGGCATGGGGGGAGCTGTTTTTT
CASSIGAWGELFF
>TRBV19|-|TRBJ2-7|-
TGTGCCAGTAGTATAGCGGGGAGGGGGTACGAGCAGTACTTC
CASSIAGRGYEQYF
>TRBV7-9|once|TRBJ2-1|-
TGTGCCAGCAGCGACCTGGGGAGCTCCTACAATGAGCAGTTCTTC
CASSDLGSSYNEQFF
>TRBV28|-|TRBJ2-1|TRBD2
TGTGCCAGCAGAAATGGACTAGCGGTGAATGAGCAGTTCTTC
CASRNGLAVNEQFF
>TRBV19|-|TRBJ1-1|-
TGTGCCAGTAGTATAAGCCCGCTTGGGAACACTGAAGCTTTCTTT
CASSISPLGNTEAFF
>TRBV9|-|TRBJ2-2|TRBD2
TGTGCCAGCAGCGTTGGGACTAGAGACACCGGGGAGCTGTTTTTT
CASSVGTRDTGELFF
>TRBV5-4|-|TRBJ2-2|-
TGTGCCAGCAGCCCGGGCAGGGGGGCCTTCAACACCGGGGAGCTGTTTTTT
CASSPGRGAFNTGELFF
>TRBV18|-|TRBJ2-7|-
TGTGCCAGCTCCCTGGACAGTTACGAGCAGTACTTC
CASSLDSYEQYF
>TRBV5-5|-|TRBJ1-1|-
TGTGCCAGCAGCTGGGGGGACACTGAAGCTTTCTTT
CASSWGDTEAFF
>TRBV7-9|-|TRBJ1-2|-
TGTGCCAGCAGCTTATACAACAGTGAAAACTATGGCTACACCTTC
CASSLYNSENYGYTF
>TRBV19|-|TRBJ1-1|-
TGTGCCACCAAACCCGGCAGGTTGACTGAAGCTTTCTTT
CATKPGRLTEAFF
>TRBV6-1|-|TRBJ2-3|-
TGTGCCAGCAGTGATGGAGGAGGAGGCACAGATACGCAGTATTTT
CASSDGGGGTDTQYF
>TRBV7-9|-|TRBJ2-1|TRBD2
TGTGCCAGCAGCACCCTCAGCGGGAGCGGATACAATGAGCAGTTCTTC
CASSTLSGSGYNEQFF
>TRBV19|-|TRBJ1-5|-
TGTGCCAGTAGTCCAGACAGGTCGAGCAATCAGCCCCAGCATTTT
CASSPDRSSNQPQHF
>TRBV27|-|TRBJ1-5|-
TGTGCCAGCAGCCTACAGGGTCAGCCCCAGCATTTT
CASSLQGQPQHF
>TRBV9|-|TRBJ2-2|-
TGTGCCAGCAGCGGCCAGGGATTTTCTCTGGCGAACACCGGGGAGCTGTTTTTT
CASSGQGFSLANTGELFF
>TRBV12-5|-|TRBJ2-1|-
TGTGCTAGTGGTTTGCTCGGTGAGCAGTTCTTC
CASGLLGEQFF
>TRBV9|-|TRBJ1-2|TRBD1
TGTGCCAGCAGCGTAAAGGAACAGGGGGCTTCTAACTATGGCTACACCTTC
CASSVKEQGASNYGYTF
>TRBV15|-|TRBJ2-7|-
TGTGCCACCAGCCCCAACTCCGGGACAATTTCCTACGAGCAGTACTTC
CATSPNSGTISYEQYF
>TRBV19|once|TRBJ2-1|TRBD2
TGTGCCAGTACTGCTAGCGGCTCCTACAATGAGCAGTTCTTC
CASTASGSYNEQFF
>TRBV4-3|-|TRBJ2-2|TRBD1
TGCGCCAGCAGAGCCGGGACAGGGGACACCGGGGAGCTGTTTTTT
CASRAGTGDTGELFF
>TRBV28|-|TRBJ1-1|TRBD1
TGTGCCAGCAGGGACAGGGGGAGGTGGAACACTGAAGCTTTCTTT
CASRDRGRWNTEAFF
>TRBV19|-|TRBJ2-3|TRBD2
TGTGCCAGTAGTATAACCCACAGCGGGAGGATCACAGATACGCAGTATTTT
CASSITHSGRITDTQYF
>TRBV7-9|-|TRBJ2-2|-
TGTGCCAGCAGCCCATCATCTCCCAGGGGCGGGGAGCTGTTTTTT
CASSPSSPRGGELFF
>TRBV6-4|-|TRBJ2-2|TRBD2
TGTGCCAGCAGTGGGGAGAGGGCTAGCGGGAGGGCCATCGGGGAGCTGTTTTTT
CASSGERASGRAIGELFF
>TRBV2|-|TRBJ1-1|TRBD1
TGTGCCAGCAGTCAGACAGGGGGGTATGGTGAAGCTTTCTTT
CASSQTGGYGEAFF
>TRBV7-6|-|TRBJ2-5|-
TGTGCCAGCAGCTTAGAAAGGGTGGCAGGGGATTTCGAGACCCAGTACTTC
CASSLERVAGDFETQYF
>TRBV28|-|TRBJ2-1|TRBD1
TGTGCCAGCAGCATTATATCTCAGGGGGATGTAGGGTACAATGAGCAGTTCTTC
CASSIISQGDVGYNEQFF
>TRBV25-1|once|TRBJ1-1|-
TGTGCCAGCAGTCCCTCAGGGATGAACACTGAAGCTTTCTTT
CASSPSGMNTEAFF
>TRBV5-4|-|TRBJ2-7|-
TGTGCCAGCAGCTTGAAGCCGAATGACGAGCAGTACTTC
CASSLKPNDEQYF
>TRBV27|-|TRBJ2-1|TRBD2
TGTGCCAGCAGTCCCGAGCGGGGCTCCTACAATGAGCAGTTCTTC
CASSPERGSYNEQFF
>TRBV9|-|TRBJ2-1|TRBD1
TGTGCCAGCAGCGACGGGACAGGTCGATGGAGTGAGCAGTTCTTC
CASSDGTGRWSEQFF
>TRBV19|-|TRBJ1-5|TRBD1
TGTGCCACCGCGGACAGGGTAGGCAATCAGCCCCAGCATTTT
CATADRVGNQPQHF
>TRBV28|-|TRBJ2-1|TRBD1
TGTGCCAGCAGTACCTTAATTGGACAGGGGGATGATGAGCAGTTCTTC
CASSTLIGQGDDEQFF
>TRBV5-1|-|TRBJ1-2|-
TGCGCCAGCAGCTTGGGGCAGGGTTTACGGGGCTACACCTTC
CASSLGQGLRGYTF
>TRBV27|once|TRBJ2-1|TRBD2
TGTGCCAGCAGATATTCGGCGGGAGGGGGTAATGAGCAGTTCTTC
CASRYSAGGGNEQFF
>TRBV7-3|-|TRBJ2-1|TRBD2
TGTGCCAGCAGCCCCGTAGCGGGACCCTACAATGAGCAGTTCTTC
CASSPVAGPYNEQFF
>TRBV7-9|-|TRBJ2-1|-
TGTGCCAGCAGCTTAAGGCAGGGGTACAATGAGCAGTTCTTC
CASSLRQGYNEQFF